A single sample is the source of the 8 T cell receptor beta chains below, sequenced in a study of CD8 T cells in ankylosing spondylitis. TCRdb reprocessed the 5' RACE reads via MiXCR and lists one record per CDR3 protein. This table holds about 270,000 distinct CDR3 sequences, 32% found once. Source material: blood, either unsorted or a sorted T cell fraction (not recorded which). All receptors derive from a male donor with ankylosing spondylitis or in good health (not recorded which).

The sample holds a few counts of this clonotype. The chain carries TRBV4-2 and TRBJ2-7; D is perhaps TRBD2 (5 bases). The CDR3 is 14 amino acids. Germline-derived CDR1 and CDR2 are LGHNA and YNFKEQ. The V end lost 0 bases, the J end lost 2 bases, and 8 bases lay between the germline ends. CDR3 DNA sequence: TGTGCCAGCAGCCAAGAAGCTAGCACCTACGAGCAGTACTTC. Encoded protein: CASSQEASTYEQYF.

This clonotype has just a few counts. The V gene is TRBV5-1, the J gene TRBJ2-2; D is undetermined. CDR1 is SGHRS, CDR2 YFSETQ, per germline. CDR3 size: 14 residues. Deletions cut 4 bases from V and 5 bases from J, with 12 bases between. The CDR3 region has the DNA TGCGCCAGCAGCCTTGACCTGGGGACCGGGGAGCTGTTTTTT. Amino acid sequence: CASSLDLGTGELFF. Full variable domain (rest looked up from reference TRBV5-1 and TRBJ2-2): KAGVTQTPRYLIKTRGQQVTLSCSPISGHRSVSWYQQTPGQGLQFLFEYFSETQRNKGNFPGRFSGRQFSNSRSEMNVSTLELGDSALYLCASSLDLGTGELFFGEGSRLTVL.

The chain is built from TRBV7-2 and TRBJ1-2, with D maybe TRBD1 (5 bases). V was clipped by 10 bases and J by 0 bases, with 18 bases between them. This CDR3 has 15 residues. Germline V gene sequence: CDR1 SGHTA, CDR2 FQGNSA. CDR3 nucleotides: TGTGCCAAGGATGTGGGGCCAAGGGCTAACTATGGCTACACCTTC. It specifies CAKDVGPRANYGYTF.

The J gene is TRBJ2-1, the V gene TRBV20-1; TRBD2 matches at 14 bases. CDR1 DFQATT and CDR2 SNEGSKA come from the germline V gene (reference sequence). The CDR3 loop spans 18 amino acids. The V segment lost 1 base and the J segment 5 bases; nucleotides outside the gene matches: 10. The DNA for the CDR3 is TGCAGTGCTAGAGGACTAGCGGGGGGGCCGGGGTGGAACAATGAGCAGTTCTTC. This encodes CSARGLAGGPGWNNEQFF.

This clonotype was observed a single time. J is TRBJ2-1 and V is TRBV6-5, with TRBD2 matching over 7 bases. Per germline, CDR1 MNHEY and CDR2 SVGAGI. V shed 7 bases, J shed 0 bases, and the junction held 3 bases outside the gene matches. The CDR3 runs to 14 residues. The CDR3 is CASNWGGSYNEQFF. The CDR3 DNA reads TGTGCCAGCAATTGGGGGGGCTCCTACAATGAGCAGTTCTTC.

This clonotype was counted only a few times. V is TRBV24-1 and J is TRBJ2-1; no definite D call. The CDR3 is made up of 9 amino acids. With 0 bases removed from V and 13 bases from J, the gap between germline ends came to 0 bases. Germline CDR1 is KGHDR and CDR2 is SFDVKD. The chain's CDR3 is CATSDLQFF. The CDR3 DNA reads as TGTGCCACCAGTGATTTGCAGTTCTTC.

This clonotype occurred a few times. The genes are TRBV7-3 and TRBJ2-3; a possible D gene is TRBD2 (5 bases). This CDR3 has 14 residues. V lost 4 bases and J lost 4, with 12 bases in between. Germline CDR1 and CDR2: SGHTA and FQGTGA. CDR3 in amino acids: CASSSGLPADTQYF. DNA of the CDR3: TGTGCCAGCAGCTCAGGACTGCCGGCAGATACGCAGTATTTT.

This clonotype was observed at least ten times. CDR3 DNA: TGTGCCAGCAGTTCGGGGGGGCTCTACGAGCAGTACTTC. Its translation: CASSSGGLYEQYF. The chain is built from TRBV27 and TRBJ2-7; 8 positions match TRBD2. Trimming cost V 4 bases and J 3 bases; bases outside gene matches: 2. Germline V CDR1 and CDR2: MNHEY, SMNVEV (reference sequence). The CDR3 runs to 13 residues.